This TCR beta chain derives from a study of neoadjuvant nivolumab and ipilimumab in lung cancer. Study context: Patients got nivolumab 3 mg/kg on days 1, 15 and 29; combination added ipilimumab 1 mg/kg day 1. Study-wide results and caveats: Compared with tumor-adjacent uninvolved lung, resected tumors showed greater richness and clonality. Pathologic regression was not significantly tied to TCR clonality. TCR sequencing covered a small number of samples.

V lost 2 bases to trimming and J lost 2 bases, with 6 bases between them. CDR3 length: 13 amino acids. Germline V gene data show CDR1 as SGHAT and CDR2 as FQNNGV. On this clone itself: Its antigen remains unidentified.

Assay used: immunoSEQ multiplex PCR; TCRdb lists only in-frame clones, some missing. The sample consists of under 15,000 clones, around 70% of them appearing once. The chain uses TRBV11-2 and TRBJ1-1; D is ambiguous. The input for sequencing was peripheral blood, taken after neoadjuvant nivolumab, alone or with ipilimumab, at or shortly before surgery. This clonotype originated in an adult with non-small cell lung cancer. This CDR3 reads CASSLYVNTEAFF. DNA of the CDR3: TGTGCCAGCAGCTTATACGTTAACACTGAAGCTTTCTTT. The full variable domain, in which reference TRBV11-2 and TRBJ1-1 provide the parts outside the CDR3, is EAGVAQSPRYKIIEKRQSVAFWCNPISGHATLYWYQQILGQGPKLLIQFQNNGVVDDSQLPKDRFSAERLKGVDSTLKIQPAKLEDSAVYLCASSLYVNTEAFFGQGTRLTVV.